These T cell receptor beta chains were read from a single sample in a study of T-cell memory formation after mild COVID-19. MiXCR, run by TCRdb on the 5' RACE reads, gives a single entry per CDR3 protein. The sample lists about 340,000 distinct CDR3 sequences; roughly 15% were seen once. Sequenced input: PBMCs or a T cell subset sorted from them (not recorded which). All receptors derive from a man aged 18 to 35 who had mild COVID-19 (a few samples of this study predate the infection). Cell type and time point are not known. Each CDR3 is given with its conserved first and last residue. A D gene is named only where the DNA matches it firmly. The listing skips clone size in some rows; elsewhere it reads once, few, many or a size class.

V gene	CDR3 length	D gene	clone size	J gene	CDR3 DNA	CDR3 protein
TRBV20-1	13	.	few	TRBJ1-4	TGCAGTGCCCCGGACCGGCTTGTAGAAAAACTGTTTTTT	CSAPDRLVEKLFF
TRBV4-3	17	.	once	TRBJ1-4	TGCGCCAGCAGCCAGGGTAACAGACAGGCCGTTGGAGAAAAACTGTTTTTT	CASSQGNRQAVGEKLFF
TRBV11-3	15	.	few	TRBJ2-5	TGTGCCAGCAGCTTAGATCCCCTCTCGCGGGAGACCCAGTACTTC	CASSLDPLSRETQYF
TRBV27	17	TRBD2	few	TRBJ2-2	TGTGCCAGCAGTTTATCCGCGGGAGGGCGCAGCACCGGGGAGCTGTTTTTT	CASSLSAGGRSTGELFF
TRBV4-3	17	TRBD2	.	TRBJ2-3	TGCGCCAGCAGCCAAGGGGCTTTGCGGGGGTTCACAGATACGCAGTATTTT	CASSQGALRGFTDTQYF
TRBV6-2/TRBV6-3	19	TRBD2	few	TRBJ2-5	TGTGCCAGCAGCCCAAGGCAGCGACTAGCGGGGGATCCCCAAGAGACCCAGTACTTC	CASSPRQRLAGDPQETQYF
TRBV30	14	.	few	TRBJ1-5	TGTGCCTGTTCGGGAGGGACCCTTAATCAGCCCCAGCATTTT	CACSGGTLNQPQHF
TRBV20-1	14	.	.	TRBJ2-3	TGCAGTGCTAGCGGGCGGAGCCGCACAGATACGCAGTATTTT	CSASGRSRTDTQYF
TRBV6-2/TRBV6-3	14	.	few	TRBJ1-6	TGTGCCAGCAGCTCCGGGACCTTTGGGACACCCCTCCACTTT	CASSSGTFGTPLHF
TRBV9	14	TRBD1	.	TRBJ2-1	TGTGCCAGCAGCGTAGGAGGGGGCACGAATGAGCAGTTCTTC	CASSVGGGTNEQFF
TRBV30	16	TRBD1	.	TRBJ1-2	TGTGCCTGGAGGAAACCCCGGACAGGGGGCCGGGAGTACTACACCTTC	CAWRKPRTGGREYYTF
TRBV20-1	14	TRBD1	few	TRBJ1-4	TGCAGTGCTCTGACAGGGGTTGGGCATGAAAAACTGTTTTTT	CSALTGVGHEKLFF
TRBV5-1	13	.	many	TRBJ1-1	TGCGCCAGCAGAAGCAGGAGGGACACTGAAGCTTTCTTT	CASRSRRDTEAFF
TRBV6-5	15	.	many	TRBJ2-3	TGTGCCAGCCGACTAGGGGTGACTAGCACAGATACGCAGTATTTT	CASRLGVTSTDTQYF
TRBV9	15	.	few	TRBJ1-2	TGTGCCAGCAGCTTCGGACCGATAGCTAACTATGGCTACACCTTC	CASSFGPIANYGYTF
TRBV7-3	13	.	.	TRBJ2-1	TGTGCCAGCAGCTCCCCTGCAGTCAATGAGCAGTTCTTC	CASSSPAVNEQFF
TRBV5-5	14	.	few	TRBJ1-1	TGTGCCAGCAGCTACGCAGGAATGGACACTGAAGCTTTCTTT	CASSYAGMDTEAFF
TRBV28	14	.	.	TRBJ2-4	TGTGCCAGCACCCTGGGGGGGGGCATGGACATTCAGTACTTC	CASTLGGGMDIQYF
TRBV29-1	12	.	many	TRBJ2-7	TGCAGCGTTGATCTGGGGGACTACGAGCAGTACTTC	CSVDLGDYEQYF
TRBV19	14	TRBD2	.	TRBJ2-1	TGTGCCAGTAGTACCCGAACTAGCGGGAATGAGCAGTTCTTC	CASSTRTSGNEQFF